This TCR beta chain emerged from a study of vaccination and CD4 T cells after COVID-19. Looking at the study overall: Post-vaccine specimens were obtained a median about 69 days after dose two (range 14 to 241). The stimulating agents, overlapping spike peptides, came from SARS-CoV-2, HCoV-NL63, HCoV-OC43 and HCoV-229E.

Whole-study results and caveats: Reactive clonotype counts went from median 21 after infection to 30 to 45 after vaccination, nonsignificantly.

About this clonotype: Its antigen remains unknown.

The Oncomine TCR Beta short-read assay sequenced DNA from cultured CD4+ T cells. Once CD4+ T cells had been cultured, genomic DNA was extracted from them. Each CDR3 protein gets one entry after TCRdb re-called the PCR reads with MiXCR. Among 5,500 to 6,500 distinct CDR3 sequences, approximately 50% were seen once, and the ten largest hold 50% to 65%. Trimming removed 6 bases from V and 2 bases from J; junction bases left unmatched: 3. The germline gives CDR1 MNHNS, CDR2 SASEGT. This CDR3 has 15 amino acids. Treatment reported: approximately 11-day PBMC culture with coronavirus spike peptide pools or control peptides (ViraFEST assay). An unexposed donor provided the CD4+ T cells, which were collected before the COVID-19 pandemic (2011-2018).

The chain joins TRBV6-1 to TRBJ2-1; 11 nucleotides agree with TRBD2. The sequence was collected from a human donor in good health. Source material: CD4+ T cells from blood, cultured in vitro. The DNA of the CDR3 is TGTGCCAGCAGACTGGGACTAGCGGCCTACAATGAGCAGTTCTTC. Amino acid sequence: CASRLGLAAYNEQFF.